This TCR beta chain was captured by sequencing in a study of T-cell reconstitution after alpha-beta-depleted transplantation in children. The junction had 9 bases not matched to a gene; V was cut back by 1 base and J by 4 bases. Germline assignment: CDR1 MNHEY and CDR2 SMNVEV (reference sequence). The CDR3 is made up of 17 amino acids. The authors prepared the TCRbeta library with unique molecular identifiers. In TCRdb, the PCR reads were re-called with MiXCR into one record per CDR3 protein. The table has around 380,000 distinct CDR3 sequences, roughly 11% seen once. The sample holds a few counts of this clonotype.

This sequence joins TRBV27 and TRBJ2-1; 8 bases are a match to TRBD2. This receptor was obtained from a human donor who donated a stem cell graft to a child with acute myeloid leukemia. The input for sequencing was PBMCs from the stem cell graft donor, taken from the stem cell graft. Here the CDR3 reads CASSLLGGRTKYNEQFF. The CDR3 region has the DNA TGTGCCAGCAGTTTATTGGGCGGGAGGACCAAATACAATGAGCAGTTCTTC.